This T cell receptor beta chain was retrieved from a study of control samples from healthy donors and cancer patients. This clone is a singleton in its sample. Sequencing was performed with immunoSEQ multiplex PCR; in TCRdb, only in-frame clones are kept and a portion is missing. The repertoire includes about 96,000 clones, 85% to 95% of them detected once, and more than 7% sits in the top ten. The germline gives CDR1 ENHRY, CDR2 SYGVKD. Germline trimming cut 3 bases from V and 2 bases from J; bases unmatched to any gene: 6. The CDR3 is 15 amino acids. Sequencing was performed on blood. The rearrangement links TRBV10-3 to TRBJ2-7, with 8 positions matching TRBD2. The receptor comes from a man in his late teens or twenties in good health. The CDR3 reads CAISDGREVTYEQYF. CDR3 sequence (DNA): TGTGCCATCAGTGACGGGCGGGAGGTGACCTACGAGCAGTACTTC.